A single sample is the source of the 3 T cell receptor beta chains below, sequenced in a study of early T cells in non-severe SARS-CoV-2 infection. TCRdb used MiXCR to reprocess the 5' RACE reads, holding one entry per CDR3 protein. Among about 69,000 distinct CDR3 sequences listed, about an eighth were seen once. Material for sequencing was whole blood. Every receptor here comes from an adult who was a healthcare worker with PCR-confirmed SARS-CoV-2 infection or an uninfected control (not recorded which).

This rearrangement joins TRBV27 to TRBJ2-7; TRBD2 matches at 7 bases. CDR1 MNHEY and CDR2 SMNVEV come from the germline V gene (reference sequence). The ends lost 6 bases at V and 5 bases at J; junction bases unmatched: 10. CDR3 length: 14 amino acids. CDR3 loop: CASRKGGRVNEQYF. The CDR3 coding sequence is TGTGCCAGCAGAAAAGGCGGGAGAGTCAACGAGCAGTACTTC.

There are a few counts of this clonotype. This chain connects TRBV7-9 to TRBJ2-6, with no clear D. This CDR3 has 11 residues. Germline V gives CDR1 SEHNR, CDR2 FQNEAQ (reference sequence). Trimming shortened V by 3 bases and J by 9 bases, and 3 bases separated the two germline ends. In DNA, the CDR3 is TGTGCCAGCAGCTTGAACAACGTCCTGACTTTC. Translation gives CASSLNNVLTF.

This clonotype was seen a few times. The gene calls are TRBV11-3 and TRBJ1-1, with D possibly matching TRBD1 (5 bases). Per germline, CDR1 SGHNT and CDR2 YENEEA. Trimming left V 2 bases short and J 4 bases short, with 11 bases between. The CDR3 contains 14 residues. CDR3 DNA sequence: TGTGCCAGCAGCTTAAGGGGCCGGGGCACTGAAGCTTTCTTT. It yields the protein CASSLRGRGTEAFF.